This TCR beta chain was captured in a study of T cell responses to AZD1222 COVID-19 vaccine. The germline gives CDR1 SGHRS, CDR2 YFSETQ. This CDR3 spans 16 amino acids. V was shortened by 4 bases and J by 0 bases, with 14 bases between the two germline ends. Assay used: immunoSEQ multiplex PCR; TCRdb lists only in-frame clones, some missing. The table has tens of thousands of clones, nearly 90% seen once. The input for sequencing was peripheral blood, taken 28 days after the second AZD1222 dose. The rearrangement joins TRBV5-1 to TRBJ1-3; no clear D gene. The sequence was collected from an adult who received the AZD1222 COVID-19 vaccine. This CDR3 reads CASSERLSSSGNTIYF. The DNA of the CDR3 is TGCGCCAGCAGCGAGCGACTCTCGAGCTCTGGAAACACCATATATTTT. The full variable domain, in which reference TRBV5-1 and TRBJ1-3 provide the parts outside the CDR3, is KAGVTQTPRYLIKTRGQQVTLSCSPISGHRSVSWYQQTPGQGLQFLFEYFSETQRNKGNFPGRFSGRQFSNSRSEMNVSTLELGDSALYLCASSERLSSSGNTIYFGEGSWLTVV.